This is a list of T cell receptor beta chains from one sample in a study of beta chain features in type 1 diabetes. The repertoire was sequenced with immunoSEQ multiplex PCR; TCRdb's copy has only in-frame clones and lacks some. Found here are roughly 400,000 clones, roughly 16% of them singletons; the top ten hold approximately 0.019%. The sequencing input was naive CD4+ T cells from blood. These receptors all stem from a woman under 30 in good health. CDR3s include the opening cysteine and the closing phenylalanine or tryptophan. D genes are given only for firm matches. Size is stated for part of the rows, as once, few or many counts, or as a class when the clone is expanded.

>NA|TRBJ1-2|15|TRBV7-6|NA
CASRNPSEGNYGYTF
TGTGCCAGCAGGAACCCCTCGGAGGGCAACTATGGCTACACCTTC
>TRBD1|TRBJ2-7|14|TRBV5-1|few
CASSLTGTVYEQYF
TGCGCCAGCAGCTTGACCGGGACAGTCTACGAGCAGTACTTC
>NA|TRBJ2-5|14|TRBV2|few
CASSVYGYQETQYF
TGTGCCAGCAGTGTATATGGCTACCAAGAGACCCAGTACTTC
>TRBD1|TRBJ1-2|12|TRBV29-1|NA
CSVGQTNYGYTF
TGCAGCGTGGGACAGACTAACTATGGCTACACCTTC
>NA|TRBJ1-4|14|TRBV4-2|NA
CASASGTTNEKLFF
TGTGCCAGCGCATCAGGGACAACTAATGAAAAACTGTTTTTT
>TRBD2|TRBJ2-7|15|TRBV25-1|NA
CASSGRSGKFYEQYF
TGTGCCAGCAGTGGGCGTAGCGGGAAATTTTACGAGCAGTACTTC
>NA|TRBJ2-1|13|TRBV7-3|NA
CASSSSGKGEQFF
TGTGCCAGCAGCTCTTCAGGGAAGGGTGAGCAGTTCTTC
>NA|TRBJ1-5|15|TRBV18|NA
CASSPRDGLNQPQHF
TGTGCCAGCTCACCACGGGACGGACTAAATCAGCCCCAGCATTTT
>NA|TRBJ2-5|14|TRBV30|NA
CAWSYVPGGETQYF
TGTGCCTGGAGCTACGTCCCGGGTGGGGAGACCCAGTACTTC
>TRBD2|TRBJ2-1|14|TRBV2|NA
CASRASGRYNEQFF
TGTGCCAGCAGGGCTAGCGGGAGGTACAATGAGCAGTTCTTC
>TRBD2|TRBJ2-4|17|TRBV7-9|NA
CASSPTRAGVSKNIQYF
TGTGCCAGCAGCCCCACTAGGGCGGGAGTGTCCAAAAACATTCAGTACTTC
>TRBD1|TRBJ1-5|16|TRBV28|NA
CASSLPGTGVRQPQHF
TGTGCCAGCAGCCTCCCCGGGACAGGGGTAAGACAGCCCCAGCATTTT
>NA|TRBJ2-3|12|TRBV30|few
CAWIPFTDTQYF
TGTGCCTGGATTCCCTTCACAGATACGCAGTATTTT
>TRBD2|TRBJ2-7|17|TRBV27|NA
CASSLRTSGRSGNEQYF
TGTGCCAGCAGTTTACGGACTAGCGGGAGGTCTGGAAACGAGCAGTACTTC
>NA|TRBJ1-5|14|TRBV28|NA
CASSLLRFNQPQHF
TGTGCCAGCAGTTTACTCAGGTTTAATCAGCCCCAGCATTTT
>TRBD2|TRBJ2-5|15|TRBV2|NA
CASKETSGRLETQYF
TGTGCCAGCAAGGAAACAAGCGGGAGACTAGAGACCCAGTACTTC